This T cell receptor beta chain was retrieved from a study of T cell repertoires in cytomegalovirus infection (dated by TCRdb to about 2019). Looking at the study overall: Donor HLA type was relevant to the analysis, because carriage of CMV infection together with the matching HLA type was indicated by public TCR beta signatures. The research as a whole found: The ex vivo response was dominated by HLA-C-restricted CMV-specific TCR beta clonotypes, which also provided the single most frequent clonotype in two of eight donors. Cumulative frequency of public TCR beta family members discriminated carriers of CMV infection plus the relevant HLA type in this cohort and an independent roughly 340-donor cohort.

The table lists this clonotype with a few counts. It has no known antigen specificity. Base qualities are missing; no much larger clone stands one base away. The sequencer was an Illumina HiSeq 1500. TCRdb's own reprocessing of the public reads used fastp at Q25 and MiXCR and kept productive beta chains. All rows with the same CDR3 protein become a single entry with the most common DNA and genes. The sample has under 350,000 distinct CDR3 sequences on record, 9.5% of them singletons. Roughly 4.5% of the sample is held by the ten biggest clonotypes. From cysteine to phenylalanine, the CDR3 is 17 amino acids long. Only the CDR3 region is kept as DNA, spanning 51 bases read in frame from base 1. CDR1 and CDR2 are read off the germline V gene (reference sequence) as LNHNV and YYDKDF. V is pruned by 1 base and J by 2 bases, leaving 9 bases of the junction without a gene match.

The TCR was taken from a human donor in good health (CMV status not recorded). Some clones in this sample may be carry-over from other donors' samples. The chain links TRBV15 with TRBJ2-5; TRBD2 matches 8 bases in the middle. Sequenced material: PBMCs. The CDR3 sequence is CATSRVGAGVLQETQYF. Here is the DNA: TGTGCCACCAGCAGAGTAGGAGCGGGGGTGCTGCAAGAGACCCAGTACTTC.